Listed below are T cell receptor beta chains from one sample, sequenced in a study of blood T cells in healthy people across ages. TCRdb called the 5' RACE reads again in MiXCR, with one record for every CDR3 protein. The sample shows 540,000 or so distinct CDR3 sequences, nearly 25% of them seen only once. The same specimen was also included in a second study, on T cells of mothers and their children.

Sequenced sample: blood. The source is a boy between 5 and 17 years old in good health. CDR3s include the opening cysteine and the closing phenylalanine or tryptophan. The D gene is left open where the match is weak. Some rows mark clone size as missing; the rest say once, few, many or name a class of expanded clone.

clone_size d_call j_call v_call cdr3_aa cdr3_nt
- TRBD2 TRBJ2-7 TRBV6-5 CASSYTRAGTSGISSYEQYF TGTGCCAGCAGTTACACCAGGGCCGGGACTAGCGGAATTAGCTCCTACGAGCAGTACTTC
few - TRBJ1-5 TRBV6-5 CASSDGTVDQPQHF TGTGCCAGCAGTGACGGGACCGTAGATCAGCCCCAGCATTTT
few TRBD2 TRBJ2-5 TRBV5-1 CASSKGLQETQYF TGCGCCAGCAGCAAGGGACTACAAGAGACCCAGTACTTC
- TRBD1 TRBJ1-2 TRBV6-6 CASSYSGQGAAGYTF TGTGCCAGCAGTTACTCGGGGCAGGGGGCGGCTGGCTACACCTTC
- - TRBJ1-4 TRBV7-2 CASSSGLLANEKLFF TGTGCCAGCAGCTCGGGGCTTTTGGCTAATGAAAAACTGTTTTTT
- - TRBJ2-1 TRBV13 CASSFSEVSYNEQFF TGTGCCAGCAGCTTTTCAGAGGTCTCCTACAATGAGCAGTTCTTC
few TRBD2 TRBJ2-5 TRBV7-2 CASSINRAGLAGQETQYF TGTGCCAGCAGCATCAACAGGGCGGGACTAGCGGGACAAGAGACCCAGTACTTC
- - TRBJ2-1 TRBV29-1 CSVDGISNEQFF TGCAGCGTTGACGGGATTAGCAATGAGCAGTTCTTC
few TRBD1 TRBJ1-2 TRBV7-9 CASSLFQGAADGITF TGTGCCAGCAGCTTATTCCAGGGGGCTGCCGATGGAATCACCTTC
- TRBD1 TRBJ2-5 TRBV9 CASSGPGGWETQYF TGTGCCAGCAGCGGACCAGGGGGCTGGGAGACCCAGTACTTC